The 25 T cell receptor beta chains presented below share a single source sample, sequenced in a study of radiation and T cells in renal cell carcinoma. TCRdb's table, derived via immunoSEQ multiplex PCR, lists solely in-frame clones and lacks some. The sample holds about 8,900 clones, approximately 69% seen once. As for treatment: treatment-naive control, cytoreductive nephrectomy. Sequencing was performed on tumor tissue, taken from a patient whose treatment was nephrectomy without radiotherapy. The receptors were sampled from a man aged 55 to 70 with renal cell carcinoma.

This clone was observed a few times. The rearrangement joins TRBV5-8 to TRBJ2-2; 7 bases agree with TRBD2. Unmatched junction bases numbered 14, after V lost 4 bases and J lost 8 bases. This CDR3 has 16 amino acids. Germline-derived CDR1 and CDR2 are SGHTS and YDEGEE. The chain's CDR3 is CASSGRQGGATGELFF. CDR3 bases: TGTGCCAGCAGCGGGCGCCAGGGAGGGGCAACGGGGGAGCTGTTTTTT.

V usage is TRBV7-2 and J usage is TRBJ1-1; 7 positions match TRBD1. The CDR3 has 15 amino acids. With 5 bases clipped from V and 1 base from J, the junction kept 7 bases outside the gene matches. Germline CDR1 SGHTA, CDR2 FQGNSA. The CDR3 loop reads CASSTARQGNTEAFF. The CDR3 DNA is TGTGCCAGCAGCACGGCGCGACAGGGGAACACTGAAGCTTTCTTT.

This chain joins TRBV7-9 and TRBJ2-7; 10 bases match TRBD1. Germline-derived CDR1 and CDR2 are SEHNR and FQNEAQ (reference sequence). CDR3 length: 14 residues. The V gene end was trimmed by 7 bases and the J gene end by 5 bases; junction bases not matched to a gene: 8. CDR3 nucleotides: TGTGCCAGCACCTTTTCCGGGACAGGGGACGAGCAGTACTTC. It translates to CASTFSGTGDEQYF.

This clone is a singleton in its sample. This rearrangement joins TRBV30 to TRBJ1-1, with D uncertain. The CDR3 runs to 13 residues. The germline gives CDR1 GTSNPN, CDR2 SVGIG (reference sequence). The CDR3 DNA reads TGTGCTTCGGCGCGGGAAATGAACACTGAAGCTTTCTTT. It translates to CASAREMNTEAFF.

The chain has TRBV29-1 and TRBJ1-1; 7 nucleotides agree with TRBD1. There are 13 residues in the CDR3. The trim removed 6 bases at V and 5 bases at J, leaving 9 bases unmatched. Germline CDR1 reads SQVTM; CDR2 reads ANQGSEA. The CDR3 region is CSVDTTGTTEAFF. The CDR3 DNA is TGCAGCGTGGATACGACAGGGACGACTGAAGCTTTCTTT.

The chain combines TRBV6-1 with TRBJ1-1; a possible D gene is TRBD1 (6 bases). Germline V gene data show CDR1 as MNHNS and CDR2 as SASEGT. The CDR3 length is 15 residues. V was shortened by 4 bases and J by 4 bases, with 16 bases between the two germline ends. The CDR3, as DNA: TGTGCCAGCAGTGCCACCACAGGGAGGAGCACTGAAGCTTTCTTT. Protein product: CASSATTGRSTEAFF.

This chain links TRBV28 with TRBJ1-4; D is possibly TRBD1 (5 bases). Trimming took 8 bases from V and 11 from J, leaving 15 bases between them. This CDR3 is built from 12 residues. CDR1 MDHEN and CDR2 SYDVKM come from the germline V gene. The chain's CDR3 is CASRLLRGKLFF. CDR3 in DNA: TGTGCCAGCCGATTACTACGGGGGAAACTGTTTTTT.

This chain connects TRBV15 to TRBJ2-1; D may be TRBD2 (6 bases). Trimming took off 5 bases at V and 2 bases at J, with 19 bases between the two ends. Germline V gene data show CDR1 as LNHNV and CDR2 as YYDKDF (reference sequence). This CDR3 spans 17 amino acids. CDR3: CATSGPGLHLTYNEQFF. CDR3 sequence (DNA): TGTGCCACCAGCGGCCCGGGACTGCACCTTACCTACAATGAGCAGTTCTTC.

CDR3 in amino acids: CASSYSTTNYGYTF. CDR3 coding DNA: TGTGCCAGCAGCTACTCTACTACTAACTATGGCTACACCTTC. The chain has TRBV7-8 and TRBJ1-2; D not certain. CDR3 length equals 14 residues. CDR1 is SGHVS and CDR2 is FQNEAQ in the germline V gene. V lost 4 bases, J lost 0 bases, and 9 bases lay in between.

The chain links TRBV6-5 to TRBJ2-1, with 8 bases lining up with TRBD2. Germline V gene sequence: CDR1 MNHEY, CDR2 SVGAGI. Unmatched junction bases numbered 6, after V lost 10 bases and J lost 1 base. CDR3 length equals 14 residues. CDR3 loop: CATRAGASYNEQFF. CDR3 bases: TGTGCCACCCGAGCGGGAGCGTCCTACAATGAGCAGTTCTTC.

This clone was observed a single time. The chain joins TRBV27 to TRBJ2-1; TRBD2 is a possible D gene (5 bases). The germline V gene has CDR1 MNHEY and CDR2 SMNVEV (reference sequence). V was shortened by 6 bases and J by 8 bases, with 11 bases between the two germline ends. The CDR3 is 12 amino acids. The CDR3 loop is CASRGSPYEQFF. The CDR3 DNA follows: TGTGCCAGCAGGGGGAGCCCTTATGAGCAGTTCTTC.

V and J are TRBV19 and TRBJ2-3; unclear D gene. V was clipped by 0 bases and J by 1 base, with 11 bases between them. The CDR3 is made up of 16 amino acids. Looked up from germline, CDR1 is LNHDA and CDR2 is SQIVND (reference sequence). As DNA, the CDR3 is TGTGCCAGTAGTATAGATCTGTTTACAGGCACAGATACGCAGTATTTT. Protein: CASSIDLFTGTDTQYF.

The chain joins TRBV6-5 to TRBJ2-1, with D perhaps assigned TRBD1 or TRBD2 (5 bases each). The ends were cut back, 5 bases at V and 7 bases at J, with 15 bases in the middle. The CDR3 is 14 residues long. Germline CDR1 is MNHEY and CDR2 is SVGAGI. The CDR3 here is CASSGWGPFNEQFF. As DNA, the CDR3 is TGTGCCAGCAGTGGGTGGGGACCGTTTAATGAGCAGTTCTTC.

The genes are TRBV9 and TRBJ1-2, with D uncertain. Trimming removed 0 bases at V and 0 bases at J, with 9 bases between. Per the germline V gene, CDR1 is SGDLS and CDR2 is YYNGEE. The CDR3 runs to 15 residues. In DNA form, the CDR3 reads TGTGCCAGCAGCGTAGAACCAGGAGCTAACTATGGCTACACCTTC. This encodes CASSVEPGANYGYTF. Combining the CDR3 with reference TRBV9 and TRBJ1-2 gives the whole variable domain DSGVTQTPKHLITATGQRVTLRCSPRSGDLSVYWYQQSLDQGLQFLIQYYNGEERAKGNILERFSAQQFPDLHSELNLSSLELGDSALYFCASSVEPGANYGYTFGSGTRLTVV.

CDR3 coding DNA: TGCGCCAGCAGCCAATCCCGGACAACGAACACCGGGGAGCTGTTTTTT. Amino acids: CASSQSRTTNTGELFF. J is TRBJ2-2 and V is TRBV4-3; the D gene is possibly TRBD1 (5 bases). Germline assignment: CDR1 LGHNA and CDR2 YSLEER. The CDR3 runs to 16 residues. V lost 2 bases, J lost 0 bases, and 10 bases lay in between.

This clone has a handful of counts. The genes are TRBV4-2 and TRBJ2-1, with 12 bases identical to TRBD2. The ends lost 2 bases at V and 13 bases at J; junction bases unmatched: 3. Germline V gene sequence: CDR1 LGHNA, CDR2 YNFKEQ. There are 13 residues in the CDR3. The CDR3 DNA is TGTGCCAGCAGCCAAACTAGCGGGGGGATACAGTTCTTC. Translation gives CASSQTSGGIQFF.

This clone was counted a few times. This chain joins TRBV20-1 and TRBJ1-1; D ambiguous. Trimming took off 6 bases at V and 3 bases at J, with 8 bases between the two ends. The CDR3 covers 11 residues. CDR1 is DFQATT, CDR2 SNEGSKA, per germline (reference sequence). The CDR3 here is CSATPYTEAFF. In DNA form, the CDR3 reads TGCAGTGCGACTCCTTACACTGAAGCTTTCTTT.

A few counts support this clone. The chain has TRBV7-9 and TRBJ2-3, with 11 bases fitting TRBD2. CDR1 and CDR2 from the germline V gene are SEHNR and FQNEAQ (reference sequence). V lost 5 bases and J lost 6; bases outside the gene matches: 4. The CDR3 consists of 14 residues. Written as DNA, the CDR3 is TGTGCCAGCAGCACTAGCGGGAGAGGGGATACGCAGTATTTT. Its protein product is CASSTSGRGDTQYF.

This clone has more than one count but fewer than ten. This rearrangement joins TRBV5-4 to TRBJ1-1; the D gene is possibly TRBD1 (6 bases). The length of the CDR3 is 15 residues. Deletions cut 5 bases from V and 6 bases from J, with 20 bases between. Germline CDR1 reads SGHNT; CDR2 reads YYREEE (reference sequence). The CDR3 nucleotides are TGTGCCAGCAGACTAGGGGGGGCAACTCTGGCTGAAGCTTTCTTT. Amino acid sequence: CASRLGGATLAEAFF.

The chain has TRBV14 and TRBJ2-7, with 8 bases that match TRBD2. The CDR3 runs to 14 residues. V lost 4 bases, J lost 2 bases, and 4 bases stayed unmatched. The germline gives CDR1 SGHDN, CDR2 FVKESK. The CDR3 sequence is CASSPSGGTYEQYF. DNA for the CDR3: TGTGCCAGCAGCCCGTCGGGAGGGACCTACGAGCAGTACTTC.

This clone was detected once. Written as DNA, the CDR3 is TGTGCCAGCAGTCCCAGACTCCTAGCGGGGTACACAGATACGCAGTATTTT. Translation: CASSPRLLAGYTDTQYF. The chain recombines TRBV28 with TRBJ2-3, with 9 bases matching TRBD2. The CDR3 length is 17 residues. Germline V gene sequence: CDR1 MDHEN, CDR2 SYDVKM. Losses at the gene ends were 5 bases for V and 2 bases for J; bases not matched to a gene: 11.

Note on this clone: Other DNA sequences of this sample code for an identical CDR3. V usage is TRBV25-1 and J usage is TRBJ2-3, with unresolved D. Trimming cost V 3 bases and J 2 bases, with 9 bases left between them. The CDR3 totals 14 residues. Germline loops: CDR1 MGHDK, CDR2 SYGVNS. CDR3 nucleotide sequence: TGTGCCAGCAGTGAGTTTTCCCTCACAGATACGCAGTATTTT. Translating it yields CASSEFSLTDTQYF.

There are a few counts of this clone. V is TRBV18 and J is TRBJ1-6, with 7 bases that match TRBD1. Germline CDR1 and CDR2: KGHSH and LQKENI. The CDR3 runs to 16 residues. The trim removed 0 bases at V and 6 bases at J, leaving 5 bases unmatched. The CDR3 DNA sequence: TGTGCCAGCTCACCACCGCAGACAGGGATTAATTCACCCCTCCACTTT. Translation gives CASSPPQTGINSPLHF.

This clone has only a few counts. V and J are TRBV7-9 and TRBJ2-3; 13 bases line up with TRBD2. Germline CDR1 is SEHNR and CDR2 is FQNEAQ (reference sequence). V lost 5 bases to trimming and J lost 4 bases; unmatched junction nucleotides: 6. The CDR3 loop spans 16 amino acids. CDR3 protein: CASSRGLAGAPDTQYF. As DNA, the CDR3 is TGTGCCAGCAGCCGCGGACTAGCGGGAGCCCCAGATACGCAGTATTTT.

V and J are TRBV15 and TRBJ2-1; no reliable D call. This CDR3 has 12 amino acids. Germline CDR1 LNHNV, CDR2 YYDKDF (reference sequence). With 0 bases removed from V and 10 bases from J, the gap between germline ends came to 7 bases. The CDR3: CATSRDRREQFF. Here the CDR3 DNA reads TGTGCCACCAGCAGAGATCGGCGGGAGCAGTTCTTC.